The source of this TCR beta chain is a study of CD8 T cells in ankylosing spondylitis. Study-wide results and limits: Disease-associated clones were reportedly significantly overrepresented in matched ankylosing spondylitis synovial fluid. Seemingly distinctive of ankylosing spondylitis blood was a TCR beta motif formed by eight highly homologous variants.

The germline gives CDR1 SGDLS, CDR2 YYNGEE. The CDR3 is 16 amino acids. V lost 3 bases to trimming and J lost 4 bases; unmatched junction nucleotides: 7. About this clonotype itself: The target antigen is unknown.

TCRdb re-analysed the 5' RACE reads in MiXCR, keeping a single row per CDR3 protein. Of around 150,000 distinct CDR3 sequences listed, under 55% are singletons. The chain links TRBV9 to TRBJ2-3, with 11 bases matching TRBD2. Sequenced material: synovial fluid, either unsorted or a sorted T cell fraction (not recorded which). The sequence derives from a male donor with ankylosing spondylitis. The CDR3: CASSALLAGDADTQYF. In DNA, the CDR3 is TGTGCCAGCAGCGCATTACTAGCGGGAGACGCAGATACGCAGTATTTT.